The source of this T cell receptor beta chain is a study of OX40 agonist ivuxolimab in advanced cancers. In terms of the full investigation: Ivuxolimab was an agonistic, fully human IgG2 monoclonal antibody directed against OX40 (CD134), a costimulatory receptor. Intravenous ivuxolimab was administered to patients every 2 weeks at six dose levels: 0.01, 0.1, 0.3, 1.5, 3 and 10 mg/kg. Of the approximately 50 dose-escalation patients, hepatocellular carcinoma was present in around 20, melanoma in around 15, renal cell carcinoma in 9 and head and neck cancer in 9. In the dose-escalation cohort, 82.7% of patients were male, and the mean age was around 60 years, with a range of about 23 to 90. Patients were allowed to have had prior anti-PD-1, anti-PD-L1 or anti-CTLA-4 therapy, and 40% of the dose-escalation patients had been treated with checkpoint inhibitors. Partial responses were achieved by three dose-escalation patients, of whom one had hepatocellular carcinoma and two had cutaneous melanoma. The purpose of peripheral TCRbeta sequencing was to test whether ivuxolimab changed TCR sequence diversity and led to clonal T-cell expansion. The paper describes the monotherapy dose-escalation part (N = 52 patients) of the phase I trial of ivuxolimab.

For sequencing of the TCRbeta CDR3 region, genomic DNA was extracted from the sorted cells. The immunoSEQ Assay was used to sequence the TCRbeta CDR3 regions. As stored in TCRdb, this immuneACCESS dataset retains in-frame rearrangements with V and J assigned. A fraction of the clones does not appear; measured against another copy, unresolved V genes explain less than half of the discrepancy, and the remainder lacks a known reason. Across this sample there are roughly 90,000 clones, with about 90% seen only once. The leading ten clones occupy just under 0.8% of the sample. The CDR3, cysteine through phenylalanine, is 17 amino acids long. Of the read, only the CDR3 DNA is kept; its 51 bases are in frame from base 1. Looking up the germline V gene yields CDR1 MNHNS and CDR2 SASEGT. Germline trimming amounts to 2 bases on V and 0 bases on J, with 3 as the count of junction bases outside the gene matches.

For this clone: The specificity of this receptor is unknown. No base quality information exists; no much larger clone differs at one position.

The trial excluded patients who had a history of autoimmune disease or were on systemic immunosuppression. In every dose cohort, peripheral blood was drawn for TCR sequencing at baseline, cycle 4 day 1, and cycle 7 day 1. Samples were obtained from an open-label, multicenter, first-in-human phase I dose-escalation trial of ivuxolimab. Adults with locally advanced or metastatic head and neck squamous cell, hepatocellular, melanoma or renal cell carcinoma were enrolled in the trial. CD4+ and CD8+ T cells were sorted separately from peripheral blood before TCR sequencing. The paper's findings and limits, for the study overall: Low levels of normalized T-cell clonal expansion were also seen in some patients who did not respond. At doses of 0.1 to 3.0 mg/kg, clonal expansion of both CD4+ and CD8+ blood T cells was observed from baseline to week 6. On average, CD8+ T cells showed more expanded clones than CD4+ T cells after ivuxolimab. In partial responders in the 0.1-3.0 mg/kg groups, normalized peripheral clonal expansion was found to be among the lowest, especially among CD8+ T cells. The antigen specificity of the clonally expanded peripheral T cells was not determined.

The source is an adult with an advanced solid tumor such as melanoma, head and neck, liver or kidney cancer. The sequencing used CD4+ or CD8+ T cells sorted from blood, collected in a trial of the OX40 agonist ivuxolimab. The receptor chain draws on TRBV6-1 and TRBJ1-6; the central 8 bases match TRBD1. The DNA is TGTGCCAGCAGTGAAACAGGGGGTAGCTCCTATAATTCACCCCTCCACTTT. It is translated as CASSETGGSSYNSPLHF.